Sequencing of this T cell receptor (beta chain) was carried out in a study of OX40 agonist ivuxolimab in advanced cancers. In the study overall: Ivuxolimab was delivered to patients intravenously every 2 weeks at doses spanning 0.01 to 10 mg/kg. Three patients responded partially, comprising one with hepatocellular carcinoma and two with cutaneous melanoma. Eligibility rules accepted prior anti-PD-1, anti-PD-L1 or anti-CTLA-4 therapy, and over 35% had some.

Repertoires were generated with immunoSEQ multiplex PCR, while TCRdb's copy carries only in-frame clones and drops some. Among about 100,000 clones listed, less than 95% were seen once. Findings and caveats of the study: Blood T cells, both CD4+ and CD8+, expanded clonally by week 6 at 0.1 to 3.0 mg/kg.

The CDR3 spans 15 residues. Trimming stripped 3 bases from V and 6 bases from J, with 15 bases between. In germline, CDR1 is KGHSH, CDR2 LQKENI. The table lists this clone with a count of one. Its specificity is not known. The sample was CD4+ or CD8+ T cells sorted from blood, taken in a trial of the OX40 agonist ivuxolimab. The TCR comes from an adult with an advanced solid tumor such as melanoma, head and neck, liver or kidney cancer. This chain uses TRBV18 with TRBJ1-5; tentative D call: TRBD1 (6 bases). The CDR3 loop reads CASSPEQGTSQPQHF. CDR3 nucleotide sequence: TGTGCCAGCTCACCGGAACAGGGTACAAGTCAGCCCCAGCATTTT.